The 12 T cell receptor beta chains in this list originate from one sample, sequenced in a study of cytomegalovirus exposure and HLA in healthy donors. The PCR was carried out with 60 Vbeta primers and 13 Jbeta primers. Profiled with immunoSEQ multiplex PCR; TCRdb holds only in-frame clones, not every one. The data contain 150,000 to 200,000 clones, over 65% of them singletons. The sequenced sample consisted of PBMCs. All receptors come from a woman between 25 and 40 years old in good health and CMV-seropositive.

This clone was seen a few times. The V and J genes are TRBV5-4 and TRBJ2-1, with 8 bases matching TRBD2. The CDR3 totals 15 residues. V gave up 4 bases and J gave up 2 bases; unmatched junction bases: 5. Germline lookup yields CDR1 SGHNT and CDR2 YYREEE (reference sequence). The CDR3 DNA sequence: TGTGCCAGCAGCGTAACTAGCGGAGCCTACAATGAGCAGTTCTTC. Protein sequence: CASSVTSGAYNEQFF.

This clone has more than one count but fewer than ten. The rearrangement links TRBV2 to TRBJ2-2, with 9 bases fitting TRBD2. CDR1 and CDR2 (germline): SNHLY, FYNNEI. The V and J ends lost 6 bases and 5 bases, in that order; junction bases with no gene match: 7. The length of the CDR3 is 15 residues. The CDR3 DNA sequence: TGTGCCAGCAGGGTGGGTAGCGGGAGAACCGGGGAGCTGTTTTTT. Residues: CASRVGSGRTGELFF.

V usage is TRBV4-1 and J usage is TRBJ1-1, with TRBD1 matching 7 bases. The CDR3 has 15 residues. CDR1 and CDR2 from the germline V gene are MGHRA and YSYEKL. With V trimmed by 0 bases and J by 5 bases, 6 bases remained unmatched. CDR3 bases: TGCGCCAGCAGCCAAGAAAAGGGGGCGCGTACTGAAGCTTTCTTT. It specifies CASSQEKGARTEAFF.

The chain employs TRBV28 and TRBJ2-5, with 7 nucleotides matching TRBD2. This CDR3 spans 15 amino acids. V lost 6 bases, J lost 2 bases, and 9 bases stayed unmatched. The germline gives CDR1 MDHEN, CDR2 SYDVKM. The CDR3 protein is CASSLRGVQQETQYF. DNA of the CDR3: TGTGCCAGCAGCCTTCGGGGGGTCCAACAAGAGACCCAGTACTTC.

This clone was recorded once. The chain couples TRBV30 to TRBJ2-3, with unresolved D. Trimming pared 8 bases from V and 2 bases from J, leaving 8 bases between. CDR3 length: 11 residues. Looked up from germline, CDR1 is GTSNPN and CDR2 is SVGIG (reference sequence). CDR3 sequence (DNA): TGTGCCCGGTCCTCCACAGATACGCAGTATTTT. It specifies CARSSTDTQYF.

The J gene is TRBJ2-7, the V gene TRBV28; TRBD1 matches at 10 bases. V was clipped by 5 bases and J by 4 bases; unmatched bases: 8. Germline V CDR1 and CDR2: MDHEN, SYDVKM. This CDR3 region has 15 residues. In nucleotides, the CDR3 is TGTGCCAGCAGTATTAGACAGGGGGCTTTGTACGAGCAGTACTTC. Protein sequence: CASSIRQGALYEQYF.

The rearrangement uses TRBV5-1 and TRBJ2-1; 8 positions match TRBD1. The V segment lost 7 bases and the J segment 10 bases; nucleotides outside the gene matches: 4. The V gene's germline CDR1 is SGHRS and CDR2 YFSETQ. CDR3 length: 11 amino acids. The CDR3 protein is CASAQGAEQFF. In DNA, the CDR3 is TGCGCCAGCGCCCAGGGGGCGGAGCAGTTCTTC.

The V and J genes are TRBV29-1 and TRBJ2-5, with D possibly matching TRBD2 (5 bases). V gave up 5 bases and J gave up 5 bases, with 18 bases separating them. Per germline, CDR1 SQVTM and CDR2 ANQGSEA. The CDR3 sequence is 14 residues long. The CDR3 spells CSVRLAEAQETQYF. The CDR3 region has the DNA TGCAGCGTTCGTCTAGCCGAGGCCCAGGAGACCCAGTACTTC.

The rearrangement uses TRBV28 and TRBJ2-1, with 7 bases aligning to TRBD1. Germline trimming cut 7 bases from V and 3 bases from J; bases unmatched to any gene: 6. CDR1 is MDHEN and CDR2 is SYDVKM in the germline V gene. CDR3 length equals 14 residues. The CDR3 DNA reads TGTGCCAGCATTCTCCGGACAGGCTACAATGAGCAGTTCTTC. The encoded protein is CASILRTGYNEQFF.

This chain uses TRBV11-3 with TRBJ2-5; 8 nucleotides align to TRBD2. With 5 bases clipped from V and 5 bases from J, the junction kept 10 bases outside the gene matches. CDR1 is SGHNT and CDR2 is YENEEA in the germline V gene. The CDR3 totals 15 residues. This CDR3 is CASSPGSGSSETQYF. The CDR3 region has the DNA TGTGCCAGCAGCCCCGGGAGCGGGAGTTCGGAGACCCAGTACTTC. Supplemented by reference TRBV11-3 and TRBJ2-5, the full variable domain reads EAGVVQSPRYKIIEKKQPVAFWCNPISGHNTLYWYLQNLGQGPELLIRYENEEAVDDSQLPKDRFSAERLKGVDSTLKIQPAELGDSAVYLCASSPGSGSSETQYFGPGTRLLVL.

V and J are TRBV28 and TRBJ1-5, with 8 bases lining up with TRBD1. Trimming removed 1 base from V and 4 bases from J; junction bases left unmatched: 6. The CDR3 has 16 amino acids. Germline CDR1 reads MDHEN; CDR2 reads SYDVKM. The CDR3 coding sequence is TGTGCCAGCAGTTTATTACTGGACAGGGAGAATCAGCCCCAGCATTTT. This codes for CASSLLLDRENQPQHF.

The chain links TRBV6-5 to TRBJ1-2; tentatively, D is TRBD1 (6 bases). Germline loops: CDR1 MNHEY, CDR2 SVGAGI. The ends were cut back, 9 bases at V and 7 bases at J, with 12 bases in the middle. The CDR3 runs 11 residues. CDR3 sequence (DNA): TGTGCCAGTTTCCAGGGGTTTGGCTACACCTTC. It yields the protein CASFQGFGYTF.